This T cell receptor beta chain emerged from a study of T cell repertoires in cytomegalovirus infection. Turning to the study itself: Public TCR beta signature analysis indicated the presence of both CMV infection and matching HLA type.

The study's findings and limits: What dominated the ex vivo response were HLA-C-restricted CMV-specific TCR beta clonotypes. Using cumulative public TCR beta family frequency, the authors identified those who carried CMV together with the relevant HLA.

MiXCR was run by TCRdb on the reads, yielding one entry per CDR3 protein. The sample lists just under 300,000 distinct CDR3 sequences, around 10% occurring once. The CDR3 is 11 residues long. CDR1 is SGHKS, CDR2 YYEKEE, per germline (reference sequence). The V end lost 10 bases, the J end lost 2 bases, and 7 bases lay between the germline ends. This clonotype has ten or more counts. As yet, its antigen is unknown. J is TRBJ2-1 and V is TRBV5-5; a weak D match, TRBD1 (6 bases). This receptor was obtained from a human donor in good health (CMV status not recorded). Some clones in this sample may be carry-over from other donors' samples. Sequencing was performed on PBMCs. The CDR3 region is CASGAYNEQFF. The CDR3 region has the DNA TGTGCCTCAGGGGCCTACAATGAGCAGTTCTTC.